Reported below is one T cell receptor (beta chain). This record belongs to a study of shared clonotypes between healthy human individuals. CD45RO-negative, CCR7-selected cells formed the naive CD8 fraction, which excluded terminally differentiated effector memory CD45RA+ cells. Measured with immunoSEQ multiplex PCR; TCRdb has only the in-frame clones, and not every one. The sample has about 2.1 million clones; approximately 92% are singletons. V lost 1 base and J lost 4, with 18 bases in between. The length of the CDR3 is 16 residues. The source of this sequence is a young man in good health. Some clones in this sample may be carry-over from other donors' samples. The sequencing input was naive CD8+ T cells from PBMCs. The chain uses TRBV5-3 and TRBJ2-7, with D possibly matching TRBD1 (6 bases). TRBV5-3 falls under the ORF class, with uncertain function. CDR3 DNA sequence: TGTGCCAGAAGCTTGCCGACAGGTACGGGAATATACGAGCAGTACTTC. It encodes CARSLPTGTGIYEQYF.